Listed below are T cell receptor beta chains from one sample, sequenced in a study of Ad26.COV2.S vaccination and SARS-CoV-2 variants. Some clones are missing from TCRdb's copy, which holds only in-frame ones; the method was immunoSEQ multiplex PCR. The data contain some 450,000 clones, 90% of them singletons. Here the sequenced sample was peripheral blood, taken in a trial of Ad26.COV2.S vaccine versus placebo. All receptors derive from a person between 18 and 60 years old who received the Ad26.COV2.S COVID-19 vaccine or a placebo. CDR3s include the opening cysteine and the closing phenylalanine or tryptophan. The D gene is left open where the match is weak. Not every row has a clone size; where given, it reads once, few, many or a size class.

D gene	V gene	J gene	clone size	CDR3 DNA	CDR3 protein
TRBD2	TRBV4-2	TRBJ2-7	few	TGTGCCAGCAGCCAAGATGGGACTAGCGGGGCCTACGAGCAGTACTTC	CASSQDGTSGAYEQYF
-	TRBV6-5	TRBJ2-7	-	TGTGCCAGCATCGCGGGACCAGTGTCCGGCGAGCAGTACTTC	CASIAGPVSGEQYF
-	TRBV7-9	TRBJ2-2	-	TGTGCCAGCAGCCCCCCGACAGGCACCGGGGAGCTGTTTTTT	CASSPPTGTGELFF
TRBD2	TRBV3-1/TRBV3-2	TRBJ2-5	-	TGTGCCAGCAGCCAAGATACAAGCGGGGACCTCCAAGAGACCCAGTACTTC	CASSQDTSGDLQETQYF
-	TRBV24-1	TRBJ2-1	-	TGTGCCACCAGGGACGGCAGCTCCTACAATGAGCAGTTCTTC	CATRDGSSYNEQFF
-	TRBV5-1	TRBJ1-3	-	TGCGCCAGCAGCTTGGTCGGGGAGCCCGGAAACACCATATATTTT	CASSLVGEPGNTIYF
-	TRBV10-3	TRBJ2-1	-	TGTGCCATCAGTGAGCTGACTGAGAAGCCGAGCTCCTACAATGAGCAGTTCTTC	CAISELTEKPSSYNEQFF
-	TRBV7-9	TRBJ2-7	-	TGTGCCAGCAGCTTAGCGGGGGTTACCTACGAGCAGTACTTC	CASSLAGVTYEQYF
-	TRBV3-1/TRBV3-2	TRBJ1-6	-	TGTGCCAGCAGCCAAGATAGTGGTAATTCACCCCTCCACTTT	CASSQDSGNSPLHF
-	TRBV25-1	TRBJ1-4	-	TGTGCCAGCAGTGAAGGGGCGGGAGAAAAACTGTTTTTT	CASSEGAGEKLFF
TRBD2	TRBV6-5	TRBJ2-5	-	TGTGCCAGCAGCCGAGGACTAGCGGGAGGTGAGACCCAGTACTTC	CASSRGLAGGETQYF
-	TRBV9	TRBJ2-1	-	TGTGCCAGCAGCGTAGGCCCTCGACAGGCCCACAATGAGCAGTTCTTC	CASSVGPRQAHNEQFF
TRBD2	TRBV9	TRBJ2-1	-	TGTGCCAGCAGCGTAGACCTAGCGGGAGTGTATGAGCAGTTCTTC	CASSVDLAGVYEQFF
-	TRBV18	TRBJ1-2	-	TGTGCCAGCTCACCAGGGCAGGCTATTTCTTACTATGGCTACACCTTC	CASSPGQAISYYGYTF
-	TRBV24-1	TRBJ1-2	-	TGTGCCACCAGTGATGAGGGTGGCTACACCTTC	CATSDEGGYTF
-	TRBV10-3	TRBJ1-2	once	TGTGCCATCAGTGAGTCGATGCCTGGAGGGAACTATGGCTACACCTTC	CAISESMPGGNYGYTF
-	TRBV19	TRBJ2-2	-	TGTGCCAGTAGTATAGGACAGTACACCGGGGAGCTGTTTTTT	CASSIGQYTGELFF
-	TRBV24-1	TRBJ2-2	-	TGTGCCACCAGTGATTTTACCGGGGAGCTGTTTTTT	CATSDFTGELFF
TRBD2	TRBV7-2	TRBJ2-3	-	TGTGCCAGCAGCTTCACGAGCGGGGCCCAGGGCACAGATACGCAGTATTTT	CASSFTSGAQGTDTQYF
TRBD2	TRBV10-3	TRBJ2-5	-	TGTGCCATCAGTGATTCGACTAGCGGGAGTCAAGAGACCCAGTACTTC	CAISDSTSGSQETQYF
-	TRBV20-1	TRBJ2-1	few	TGCAGTGCTAGTGATGCGGTCAATGAGCAGTTCTTC	CSASDAVNEQFF
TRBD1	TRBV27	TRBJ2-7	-	TGTGCCAGCAGTTTATCGGGACAGGGGGGCTTCGAGCAGTACTTC	CASSLSGQGGFEQYF
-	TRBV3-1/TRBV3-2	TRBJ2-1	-	TGTGCCAGCAGCCAAGCGGGTAGTAACAATGAGCAGTTCTTC	CASSQAGSNNEQFF
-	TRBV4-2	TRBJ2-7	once	TGTGCCAGCAGCCAAGGTCCTATCAGGGATGGGGCGGCCGAGCAGTACTTC	CASSQGPIRDGAAEQYF
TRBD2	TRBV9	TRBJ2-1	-	TGTGCCAGCAGCGTAGATCTACTAGCGGGAGTCAATGAGCAGTTCTTC	CASSVDLLAGVNEQFF
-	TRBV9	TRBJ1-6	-	TGTGCCAGCAGCGGAGACCCGGGGGGTAGAAATTCACCCCTCCACTTT	CASSGDPGGRNSPLHF
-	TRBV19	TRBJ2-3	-	TGTGCCAGTAGTTTACAGGGTGCCGCAGATACGCAGTATTTT	CASSLQGAADTQYF
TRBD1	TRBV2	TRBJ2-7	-	TGTGCCAGCAGTGGGGACAGGGTCCGGGACGAGCAGTACTTC	CASSGDRVRDEQYF
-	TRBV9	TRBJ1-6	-	TGTGCCAGCAGCGTAGAGGCCAGTAGCTATAATTCACCCCTCCACTTT	CASSVEASSYNSPLHF
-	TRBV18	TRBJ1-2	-	TGTGCCAGCTCCTCGGGACAAAACTATGGCTACACCTTC	CASSSGQNYGYTF
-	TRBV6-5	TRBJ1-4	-	TGTGCCAGTTCACCCGGGACAACTAATGAAAAACTGTTTTTT	CASSPGTTNEKLFF
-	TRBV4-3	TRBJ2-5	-	TGCGCCAGCAGCCAAGGGCCACAAACCGAGACCCAGTACTTC	CASSQGPQTETQYF
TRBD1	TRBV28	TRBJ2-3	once	TGTGCCAGCAGTTCTTGGACAGGGATGGCACAAGATACGCAGTATTTT	CASSSWTGMAQDTQYF
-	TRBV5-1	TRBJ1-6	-	TGCGCCAGCAGCCCTCAGGGTAATTCACCCCTCCACTTT	CASSPQGNSPLHF
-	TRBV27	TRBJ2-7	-	TGTGCCAGCAGTTTATCCCCGGGATTCACCTACGAGCAGTACTTC	CASSLSPGFTYEQYF
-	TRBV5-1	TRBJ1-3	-	TGCGCCAGCAGCTTGGCCGGTGGCTCTGGAAACACCATATATTTT	CASSLAGGSGNTIYF
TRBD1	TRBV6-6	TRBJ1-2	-	TGTGCCAGCAGTCCAGGGGGGAGATACGGCTACACCTTC	CASSPGGRYGYTF
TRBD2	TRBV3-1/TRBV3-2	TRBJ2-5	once	TGTGCCAGCAGCCCGACTAGCGGAGAGACCCAGTACTTC	CASSPTSGETQYF
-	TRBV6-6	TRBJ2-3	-	TGTGCCACCGCTGGAGCGGCGTTCACAGATACGCAGTATTTT	CATAGAAFTDTQYF
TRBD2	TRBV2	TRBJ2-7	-	TGTGCCAGCAGTGGACTAGCGGGAGCCAACGAGCAGTACTTC	CASSGLAGANEQYF
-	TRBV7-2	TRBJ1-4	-	TGTGCCAGCAGCTTAATACTTAATGAAAAACTGTTTTTT	CASSLILNEKLFF
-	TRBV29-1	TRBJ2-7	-	TGCAGCGCGGGCCGGGGCCCTGGGGACGAGCAGTACTTC	CSAGRGPGDEQYF
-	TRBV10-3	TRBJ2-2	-	TGTGCCATCAGTGAGGTCCTAAACACCGGGGAGCTGTTTTTT	CAISEVLNTGELFF
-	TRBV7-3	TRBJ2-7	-	TGTGCCAGCTATATGGGCAGGTCCTACGAGCAGTACTTC	CASYMGRSYEQYF
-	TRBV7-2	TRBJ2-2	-	TGTGCCAGCACGGTCAGGGCGCACACCGGGGAGCTGTTTTTT	CASTVRAHTGELFF
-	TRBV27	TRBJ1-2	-	TGTGCCAGCAGTCCCAAGGGGAGCTATGGCTACACCTTC	CASSPKGSYGYTF